This T cell receptor beta chain was sequenced during a study of blood T cell repertoires in COVID-19. Study-level background: Samples representing acute and convalescent COVID-19 were sourced from the United States, Italy and Spain. The cDNA or gDNA used as material had been derived from T cells, B-cell-depleted T cells, or PBMCs.

Sequencing was performed with immunoSEQ multiplex PCR; in TCRdb, only in-frame clones are kept and a portion is missing. This table has 150,000 or so clones, almost 85% appearing once. Germline CDR1 reads SGHDT; CDR2 reads YYEEEE. The CDR3 is 15 residues long. The V and J ends lost 5 bases and 0 bases respectively, with 14 bases between them. The sequence was obtained from a man aged 40-49 years who had recovered from COVID-19. Sequencing input: peripheral blood. The gene calls are TRBV5-6 and TRBJ1-1; perhaps TRBD1 as D (5 bases). CDR3 nucleotide sequence: TGTGCCAGCAGTAGGGGTTGGCTAATGAACACTGAAGCTTTCTTT. This encodes CASSRGWLMNTEAFF.